The 4 T cell receptor beta chains presented below share a single source sample, sequenced in a study of patients and donors after allogeneic stem cell transplantation. MiXCR was run by TCRdb on the RT-PCR reads, yielding one entry per CDR3 protein. The table includes about 400,000 distinct CDR3 sequences, more than 15% detected once. Sequenced material: blood, either unsorted or a sorted T cell fraction (not recorded which). All receptors come from a human donor who was either an allogeneic HSCT recipient or a stem cell or donor lymphocyte infusion donor (not recorded which). It is not recorded whose cells these are; they may come from a transplant donor.

This clonotype was found many times. V and J are TRBV20-1 and TRBJ2-1; 14 nucleotides align to TRBD2. The V gene's germline CDR1 is DFQATT and CDR2 SNEGSKA (reference sequence). The CDR3 consists of 15 residues. The V segment lost 6 bases and the J segment 4 bases; nucleotides outside the gene matches: 5. CDR3 residues: CSAWTSGRTYNEQFF. The CDR3, as DNA: TGCAGTGCGTGGACTAGCGGGAGGACTTACAATGAGCAGTTCTTC.

The V and J genes are TRBV5-5 and TRBJ1-6; D is uncertain. CDR1 SGHKS and CDR2 YYEKEE come from the germline V gene (reference sequence). The CDR3 runs 15 residues. V was clipped by 0 bases and J by 7 bases, with 11 bases between them. The CDR3 region is CASSLEAPRNSPLHF. In DNA form, the CDR3 reads TGTGCCAGCAGCTTGGAGGCCCCTAGAAATTCACCCCTCCACTTT.

The rearrangement uses TRBV9 and TRBJ2-7; D unclear. The CDR3 has 14 amino acids. Germline V gives CDR1 SGDLS, CDR2 YYNGEE. The V and J ends lost 4 bases and 2 bases respectively, with 13 bases between them. CDR3 nucleotides: TGTGCCAGCAGCCGATCGGGCGAGCCCTACGAGCAGTACTTC. Its translation is CASSRSGEPYEQYF.

This chain connects TRBV7-6 to TRBJ2-7; the match to TRBD1 covers 10 bases. The CDR3 is made up of 16 amino acids. The germline gives CDR1 SGHVS, CDR2 FNYEAQ. Trimming cost V 2 bases and J 0 bases; bases outside gene matches: 4. CDR3: CASSLSWTGGSYEQYF. The CDR3 bases are TGTGCCAGCAGCTTATCTTGGACAGGGGGCTCCTACGAGCAGTACTTC.